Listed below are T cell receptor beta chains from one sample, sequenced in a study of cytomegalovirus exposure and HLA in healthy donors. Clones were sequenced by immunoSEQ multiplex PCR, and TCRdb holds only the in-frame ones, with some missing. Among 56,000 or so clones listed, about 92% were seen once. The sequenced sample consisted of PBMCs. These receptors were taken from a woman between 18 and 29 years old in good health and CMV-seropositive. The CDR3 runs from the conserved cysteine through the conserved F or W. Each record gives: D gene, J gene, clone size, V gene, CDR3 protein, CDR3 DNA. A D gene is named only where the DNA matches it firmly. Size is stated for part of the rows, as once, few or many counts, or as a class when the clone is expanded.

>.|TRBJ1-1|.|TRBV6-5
CASSYIRGLNTEAFF
TGTGCCAGCAGTTACATCCGCGGGCTGAACACTGAAGCTTTCTTT
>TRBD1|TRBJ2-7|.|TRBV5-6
CASSWDRGLEEQYF
TGTGCCAGCAGCTGGGACAGGGGATTGGAAGAGCAGTACTTC
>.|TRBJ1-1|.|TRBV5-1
CASSLVIQGSTEAFF
TGCGCCAGCAGCTTGGTAATCCAGGGGAGCACTGAAGCTTTCTTT
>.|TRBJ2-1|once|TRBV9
CASSVGTLTYNEQFF
TGTGCCAGCAGCGTCGGGACTCTTACCTACAATGAGCAGTTCTTC
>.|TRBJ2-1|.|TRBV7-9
CASSRTGGAPYNEQFF
TGTGCCAGCAGCCGAACAGGAGGGGCGCCCTACAATGAGCAGTTCTTC
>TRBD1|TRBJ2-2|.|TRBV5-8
CASSLRDRGYTGELFF
TGTGCCAGCAGCCTCCGGGACAGGGGGTACACCGGGGAGCTGTTTTTT
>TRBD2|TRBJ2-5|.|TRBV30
CAWGGSAGVRETQYF
TGTGCCTGGGGGGGGTCGGCGGGGGTAAGGGAGACCCAGTACTTC
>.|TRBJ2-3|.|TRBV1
CTSSQGRPGRWGTDTQYF
TGCACCAGCAGCCAAGGCCGCCCGGGGAGATGGGGCACAGATACGCAGTATTTT
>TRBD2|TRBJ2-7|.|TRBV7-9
CASSSNGGAVDFYEQYF
TGTGCCAGCAGCAGCAACGGGGGGGCCGTAGATTTCTACGAGCAGTACTTC
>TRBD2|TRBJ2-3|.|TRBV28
CASSLSTSGGVRTDTQYF
TGTGCCAGCAGTTTATCCACTAGCGGGGGGGTCCGCACAGATACGCAGTATTTT
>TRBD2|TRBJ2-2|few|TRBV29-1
CSVDSGGGELFF
TGCAGCGTTGATTCGGGGGGCGGGGAGCTGTTTTTT
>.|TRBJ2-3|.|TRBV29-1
CSVRRAASTDTQYF
TGCAGCGTTCGGAGGGCAGCCAGCACAGATACGCAGTATTTT
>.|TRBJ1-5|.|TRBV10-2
CASNRGTNQPQHF
TGCGCCAGCAATCGGGGGACCAATCAGCCCCAGCATTTT
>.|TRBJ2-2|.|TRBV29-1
CSVTGTGELFF
TGCAGCGTTACAGGGACCGGGGAGCTGTTTTTT
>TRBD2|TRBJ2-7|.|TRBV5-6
CASSRNGRGGYEQYF
TGTGCCAGCAGCCGGAACGGACGGGGGGGTTACGAGCAGTACTTC
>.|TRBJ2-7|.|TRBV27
CASSLWLLVNSYEQYF
TGTGCCAGCAGTTTATGGCTCCTAGTGAACTCCTACGAGCAGTACTTC
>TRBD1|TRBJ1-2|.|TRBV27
CASSPRDRGSYGYTF
TGTGCCAGCAGTCCCCGGGACAGGGGGTCCTATGGCTACACCTTC
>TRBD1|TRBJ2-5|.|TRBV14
CASSQDLGTGVTQYF
TGTGCCAGCAGCCAAGATCTAGGTACAGGGGTGACCCAGTACTTC